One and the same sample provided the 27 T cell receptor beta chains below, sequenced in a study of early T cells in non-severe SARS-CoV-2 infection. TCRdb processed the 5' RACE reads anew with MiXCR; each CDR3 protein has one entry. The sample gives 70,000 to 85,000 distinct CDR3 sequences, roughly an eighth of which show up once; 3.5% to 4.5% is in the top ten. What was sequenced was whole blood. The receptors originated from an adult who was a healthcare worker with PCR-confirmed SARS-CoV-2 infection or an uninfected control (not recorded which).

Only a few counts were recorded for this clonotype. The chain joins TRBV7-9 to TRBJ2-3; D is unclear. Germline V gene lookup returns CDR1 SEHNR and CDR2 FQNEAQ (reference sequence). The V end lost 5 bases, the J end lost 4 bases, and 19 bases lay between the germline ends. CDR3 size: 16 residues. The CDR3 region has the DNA TGTGCCAGCAGCGCGAGGAAGGAAATTGCGGCAGATACGCAGTATTTT. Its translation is CASSARKEIAADTQYF.

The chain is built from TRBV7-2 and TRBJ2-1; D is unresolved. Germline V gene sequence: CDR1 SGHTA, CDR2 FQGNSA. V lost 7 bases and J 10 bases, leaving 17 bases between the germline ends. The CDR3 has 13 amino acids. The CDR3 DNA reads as TGTGCCAGCACCTCTAGGGTATACGGCGAGCAGTTCTTC. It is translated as CASTSRVYGEQFF. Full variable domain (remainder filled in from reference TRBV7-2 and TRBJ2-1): GAGVSQSPSNKVTEKGKDVELRCDPISGHTALYWYRQSLGQGLEFLIYFQGNSAPDKSGLPSDRFSAERTGGSVSTLTIQRTQQEDSAVYLCASTSRVYGEQFFGPGTRLTVL.

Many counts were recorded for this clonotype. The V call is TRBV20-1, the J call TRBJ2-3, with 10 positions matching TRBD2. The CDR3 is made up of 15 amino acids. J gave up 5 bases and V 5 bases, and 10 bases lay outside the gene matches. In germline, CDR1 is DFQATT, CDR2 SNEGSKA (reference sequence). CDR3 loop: CSAGVASGSQDTQYF. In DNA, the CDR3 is TGCAGTGCTGGGGTGGCTAGCGGGAGTCAAGATACGCAGTATTTT.

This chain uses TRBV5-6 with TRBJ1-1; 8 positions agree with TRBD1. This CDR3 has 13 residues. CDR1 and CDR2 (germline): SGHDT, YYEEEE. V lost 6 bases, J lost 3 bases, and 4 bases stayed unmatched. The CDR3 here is CASTPDRDTEAFF. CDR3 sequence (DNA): TGTGCCAGCACTCCGGACAGGGACACTGAAGCTTTCTTT.

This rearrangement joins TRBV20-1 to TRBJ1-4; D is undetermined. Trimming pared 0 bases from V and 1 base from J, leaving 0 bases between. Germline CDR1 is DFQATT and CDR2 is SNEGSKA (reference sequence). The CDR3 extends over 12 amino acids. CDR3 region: CSARETNEKLFF. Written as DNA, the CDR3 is TGCAGTGCTAGAGAAACTAATGAAAAACTGTTTTTT.

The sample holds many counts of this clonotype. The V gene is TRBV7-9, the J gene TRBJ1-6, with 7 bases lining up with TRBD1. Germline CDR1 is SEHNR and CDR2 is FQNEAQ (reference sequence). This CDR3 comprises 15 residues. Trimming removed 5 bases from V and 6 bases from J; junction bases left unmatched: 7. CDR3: CASSARQGTNSPLHF. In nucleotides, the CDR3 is TGTGCCAGCAGCGCGAGACAGGGAACTAATTCACCCCTCCACTTT.

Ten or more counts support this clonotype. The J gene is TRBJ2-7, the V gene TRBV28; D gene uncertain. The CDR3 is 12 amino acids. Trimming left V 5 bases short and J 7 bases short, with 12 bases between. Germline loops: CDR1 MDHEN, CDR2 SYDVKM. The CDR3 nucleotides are TGTGCCAGCAGTGAGGAAACGAGGGAGCAGTACTTC. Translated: CASSEETREQYF.

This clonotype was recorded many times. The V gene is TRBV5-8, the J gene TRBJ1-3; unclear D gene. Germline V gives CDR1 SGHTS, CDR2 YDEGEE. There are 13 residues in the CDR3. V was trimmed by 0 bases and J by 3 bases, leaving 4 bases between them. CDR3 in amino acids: CASSLGHGNTIYF. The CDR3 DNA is TGTGCCAGCAGCTTGGGTCATGGAAACACCATATATTTT. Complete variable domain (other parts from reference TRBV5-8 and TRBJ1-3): EAGVTQSPTHLIKTRGQQATLRCSPISGHTSVYWYQQALGLGLQFLLWYDEGEERNRGNFPPRFSGRQFPNYSSELNVNALELEDSALYLCASSLGHGNTIYFGEGSWLTVV.

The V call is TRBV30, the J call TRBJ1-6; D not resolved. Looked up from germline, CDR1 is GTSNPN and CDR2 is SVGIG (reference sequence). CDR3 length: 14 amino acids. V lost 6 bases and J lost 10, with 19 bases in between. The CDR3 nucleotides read TGTGCCTGCCCTATTGCCGGGGAGTGGTCACCCCTCCACTTT. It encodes CACPIAGEWSPLHF.

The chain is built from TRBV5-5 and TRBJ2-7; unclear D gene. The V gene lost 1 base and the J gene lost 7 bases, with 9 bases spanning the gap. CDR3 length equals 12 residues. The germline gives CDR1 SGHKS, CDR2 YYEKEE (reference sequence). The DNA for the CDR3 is TGTGCCAGCAGCTTGACTTCCTGGGAGCAGTACTTC. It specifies CASSLTSWEQYF.

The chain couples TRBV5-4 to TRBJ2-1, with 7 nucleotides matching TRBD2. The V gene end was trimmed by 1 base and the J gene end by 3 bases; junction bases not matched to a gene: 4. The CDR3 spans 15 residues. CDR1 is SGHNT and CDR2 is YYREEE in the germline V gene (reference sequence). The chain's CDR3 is CASSLSGGSYNEQFF. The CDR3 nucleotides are TGTGCCAGCAGCTTGTCGGGAGGAAGCTACAATGAGCAGTTCTTC.

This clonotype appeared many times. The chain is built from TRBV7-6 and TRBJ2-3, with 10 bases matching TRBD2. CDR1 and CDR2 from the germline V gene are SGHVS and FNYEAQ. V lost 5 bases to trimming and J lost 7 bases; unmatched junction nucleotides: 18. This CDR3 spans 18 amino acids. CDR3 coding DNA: TGTGCCAGCAGCATGAAAATACCTGGACTAGCGGATTCGCATACGCAGTATTTT. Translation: CASSMKIPGLADSHTQYF. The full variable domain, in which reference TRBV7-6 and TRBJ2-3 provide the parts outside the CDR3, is GAGVSQSPRYKVTKRGQDVALRCDPISGHVSLYWYRQALGQGPEFLTYFNYEAQQDKSGLPNDRFSAERPEGSISTLTIQRTEQRDSAMYRCASSMKIPGLADSHTQYFGPGTRLTVL.

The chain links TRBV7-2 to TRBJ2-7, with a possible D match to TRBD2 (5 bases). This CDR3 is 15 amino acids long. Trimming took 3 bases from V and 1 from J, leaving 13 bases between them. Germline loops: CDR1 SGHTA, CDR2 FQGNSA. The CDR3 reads CASSLFAGRSYEQYF. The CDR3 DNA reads TGTGCCAGCAGCTTGTTTGCGGGCAGATCCTACGAGCAGTACTTC.

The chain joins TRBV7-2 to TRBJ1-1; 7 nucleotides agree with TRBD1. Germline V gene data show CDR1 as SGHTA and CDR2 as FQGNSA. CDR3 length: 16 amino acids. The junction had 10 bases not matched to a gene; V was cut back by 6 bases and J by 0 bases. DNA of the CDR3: TGTGCCAGCAGTTTCCAGGGGGGAGGGATGAACACTGAAGCTTTCTTT. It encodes CASSFQGGGMNTEAFF. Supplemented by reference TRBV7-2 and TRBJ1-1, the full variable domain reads GAGVSQSPSNKVTEKGKDVELRCDPISGHTALYWYRQSLGQGLEFLIYFQGNSAPDKSGLPSDRFSAERTGGSVSTLTIQRTQQEDSAVYLCASSFQGGGMNTEAFFGQGTRLTVV.

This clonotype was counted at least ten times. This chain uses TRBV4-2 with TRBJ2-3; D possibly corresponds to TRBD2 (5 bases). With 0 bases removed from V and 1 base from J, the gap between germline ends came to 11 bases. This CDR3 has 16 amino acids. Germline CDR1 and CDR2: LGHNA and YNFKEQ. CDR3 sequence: CASSQDWVSGTDTQYF. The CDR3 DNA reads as TGTGCCAGCAGCCAAGATTGGGTTAGCGGCACAGATACGCAGTATTTT.

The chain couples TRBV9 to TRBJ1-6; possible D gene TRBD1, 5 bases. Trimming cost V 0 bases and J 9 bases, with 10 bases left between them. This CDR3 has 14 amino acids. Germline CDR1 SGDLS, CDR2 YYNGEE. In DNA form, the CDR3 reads TGTGCCAGCAGCGTAGCTACCGGGGGTTCACCCCTCCACTTT. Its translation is CASSVATGGSPLHF.

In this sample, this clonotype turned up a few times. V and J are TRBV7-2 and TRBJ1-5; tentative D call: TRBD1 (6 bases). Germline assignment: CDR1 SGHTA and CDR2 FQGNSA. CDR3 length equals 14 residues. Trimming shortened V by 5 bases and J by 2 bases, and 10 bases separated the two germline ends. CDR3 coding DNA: TGTGCCAGCAGCGATTACAGGGGCAATCAGCCCCAGCATTTT. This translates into CASSDYRGNQPQHF.

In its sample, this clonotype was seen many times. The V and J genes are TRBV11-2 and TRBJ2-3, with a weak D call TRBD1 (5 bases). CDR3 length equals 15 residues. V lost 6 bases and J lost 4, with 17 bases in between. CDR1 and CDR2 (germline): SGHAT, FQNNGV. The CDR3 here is CASSQGPGWSDTQYF. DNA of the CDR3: TGTGCCAGCAGTCAGGGCCCCGGATGGTCAGATACGCAGTATTTT.

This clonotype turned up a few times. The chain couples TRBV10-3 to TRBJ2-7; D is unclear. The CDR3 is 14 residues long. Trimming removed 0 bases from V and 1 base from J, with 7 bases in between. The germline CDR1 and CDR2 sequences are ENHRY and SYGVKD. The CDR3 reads CAISESADSYEQYF. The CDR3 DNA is TGTGCCATCAGTGAGTCGGCGGATTCCTACGAGCAGTACTTC.

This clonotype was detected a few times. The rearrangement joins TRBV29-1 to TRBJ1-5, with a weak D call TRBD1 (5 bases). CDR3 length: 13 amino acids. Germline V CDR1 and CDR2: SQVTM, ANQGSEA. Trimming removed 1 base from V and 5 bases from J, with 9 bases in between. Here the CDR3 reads CSVEVGTHQPQHF. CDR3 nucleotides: TGCAGCGTTGAAGTCGGGACCCATCAGCCCCAGCATTTT.

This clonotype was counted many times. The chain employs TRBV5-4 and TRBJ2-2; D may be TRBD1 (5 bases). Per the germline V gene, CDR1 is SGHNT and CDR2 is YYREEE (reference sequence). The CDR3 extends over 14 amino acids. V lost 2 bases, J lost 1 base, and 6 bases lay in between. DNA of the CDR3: TGTGCCAGCAGCTTCACAGGGAACACCGGGGAGCTGTTTTTT. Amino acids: CASSFTGNTGELFF.

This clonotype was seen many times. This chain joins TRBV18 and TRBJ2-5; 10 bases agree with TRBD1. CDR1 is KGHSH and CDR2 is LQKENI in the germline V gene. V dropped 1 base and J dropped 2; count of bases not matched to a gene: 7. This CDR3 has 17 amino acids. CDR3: CASSPRQGAGRQETQYF. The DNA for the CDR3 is TGTGCCAGCTCACCACGACAGGGGGCAGGCCGGCAAGAGACCCAGTACTTC.

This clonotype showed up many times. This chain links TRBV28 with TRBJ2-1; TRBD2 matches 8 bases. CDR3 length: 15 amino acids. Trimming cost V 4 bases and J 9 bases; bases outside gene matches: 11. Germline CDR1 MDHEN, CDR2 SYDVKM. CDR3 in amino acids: CASSSQGTREGEQFF. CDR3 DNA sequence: TGTGCCAGCAGTTCCCAAGGGACTAGGGAGGGTGAGCAGTTCTTC.

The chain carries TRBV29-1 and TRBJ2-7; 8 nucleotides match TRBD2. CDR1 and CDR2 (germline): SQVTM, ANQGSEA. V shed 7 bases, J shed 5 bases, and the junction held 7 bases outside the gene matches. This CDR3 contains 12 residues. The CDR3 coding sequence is TGCAGCGCCCCTTTCGGGGGGGACGAGCAGTACTTC. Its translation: CSAPFGGDEQYF.

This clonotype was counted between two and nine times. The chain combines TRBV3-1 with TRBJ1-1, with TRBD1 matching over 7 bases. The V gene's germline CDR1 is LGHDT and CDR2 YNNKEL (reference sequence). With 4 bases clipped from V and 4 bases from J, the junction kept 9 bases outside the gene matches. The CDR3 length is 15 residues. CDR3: CASSPYRGPGTEAFF. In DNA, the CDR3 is TGTGCCAGCAGCCCTTACAGGGGACCCGGCACTGAAGCTTTCTTT.

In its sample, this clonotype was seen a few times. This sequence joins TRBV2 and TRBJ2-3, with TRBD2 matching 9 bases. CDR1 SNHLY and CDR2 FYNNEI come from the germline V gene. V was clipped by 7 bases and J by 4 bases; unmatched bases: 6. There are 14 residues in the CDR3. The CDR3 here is CASMLAGNSDTQYF. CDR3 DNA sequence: TGTGCCAGCATGCTAGCGGGAAATTCAGATACGCAGTATTTT.

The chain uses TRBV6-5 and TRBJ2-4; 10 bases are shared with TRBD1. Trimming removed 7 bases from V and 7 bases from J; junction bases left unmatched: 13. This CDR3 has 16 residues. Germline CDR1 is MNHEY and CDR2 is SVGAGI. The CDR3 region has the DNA TGTGCCAGCACCCCCGCCCCGGGGACAGGGGTGAACATTCAGTACTTC. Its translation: CASTPAPGTGVNIQYF.